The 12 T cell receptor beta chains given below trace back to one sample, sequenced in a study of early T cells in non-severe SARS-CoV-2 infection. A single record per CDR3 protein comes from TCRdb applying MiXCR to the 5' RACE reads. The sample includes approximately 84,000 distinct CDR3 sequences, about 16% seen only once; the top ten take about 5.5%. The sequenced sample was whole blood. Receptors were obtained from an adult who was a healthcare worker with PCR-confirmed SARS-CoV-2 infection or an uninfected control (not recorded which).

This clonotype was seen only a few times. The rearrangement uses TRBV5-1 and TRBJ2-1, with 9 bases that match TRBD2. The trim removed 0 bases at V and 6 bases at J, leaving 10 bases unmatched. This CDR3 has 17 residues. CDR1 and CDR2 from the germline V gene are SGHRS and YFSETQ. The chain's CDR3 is CASSLEGRASGINEQFF. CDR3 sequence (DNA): TGCGCCAGCAGCTTGGAAGGGCGGGCTAGCGGGATCAATGAGCAGTTCTTC.

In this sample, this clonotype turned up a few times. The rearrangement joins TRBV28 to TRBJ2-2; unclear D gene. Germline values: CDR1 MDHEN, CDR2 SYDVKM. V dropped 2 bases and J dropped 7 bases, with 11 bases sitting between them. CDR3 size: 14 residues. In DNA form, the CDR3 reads TGTGCCAGCAGTTTACGGGTGACACTCGGGGAGCTGTTTTTT. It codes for CASSLRVTLGELFF.

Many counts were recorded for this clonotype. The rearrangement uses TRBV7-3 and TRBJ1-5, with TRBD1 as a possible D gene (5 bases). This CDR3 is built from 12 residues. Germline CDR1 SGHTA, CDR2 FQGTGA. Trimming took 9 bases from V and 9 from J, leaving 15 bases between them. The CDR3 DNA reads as TGTGCCAGTGAGTCGCGGGGGAGGCCCCAGCATTTT. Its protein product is CASESRGRPQHF. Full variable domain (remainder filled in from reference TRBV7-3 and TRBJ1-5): GAGVSQTPSNKVTEKGKYVELRCDPISGHTALYWYRQSLGQGPEFLIYFQGTGAADDSGLPNDRFFAVRPEGSVSTLKIQRTERGDSAVYLCASESRGRPQHFGDGTRLSIL.

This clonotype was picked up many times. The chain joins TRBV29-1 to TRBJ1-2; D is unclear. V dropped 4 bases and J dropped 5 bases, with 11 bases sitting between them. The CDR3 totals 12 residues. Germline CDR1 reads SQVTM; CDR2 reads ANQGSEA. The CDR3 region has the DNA TGCAGCGTTGGGGCCGCACTGTATGGCTACACCTTC. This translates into CSVGAALYGYTF.

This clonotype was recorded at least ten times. CDR3 in DNA: TGTGCCTGGAATGTGGGGAGGGCAGATACGCAGTATTTT. This codes for CAWNVGRADTQYF. V usage is TRBV30 and J usage is TRBJ2-3; TRBD2 matches 7 bases. The CDR3 sequence is 13 residues long. Losses at the gene ends were 4 bases for V and 4 bases for J; bases not matched to a gene: 5. CDR1 GTSNPN and CDR2 SVGIG come from the germline V gene (reference sequence).

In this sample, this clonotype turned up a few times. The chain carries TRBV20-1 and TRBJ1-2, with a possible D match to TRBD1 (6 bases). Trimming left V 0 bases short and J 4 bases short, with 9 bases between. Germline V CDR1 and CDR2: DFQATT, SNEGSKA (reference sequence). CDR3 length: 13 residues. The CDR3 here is CSARDPGAYGYTF. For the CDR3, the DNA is TGCAGTGCTAGAGACCCAGGGGCCTATGGCTACACCTTC.

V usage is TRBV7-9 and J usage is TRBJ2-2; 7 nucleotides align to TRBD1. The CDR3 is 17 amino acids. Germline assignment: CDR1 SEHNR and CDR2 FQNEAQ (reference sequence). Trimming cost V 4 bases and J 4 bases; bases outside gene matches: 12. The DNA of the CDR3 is TGTGCCAGCAGCTCGGGGACAGCAGACCTAGCCACCGGGGAGCTGTTTTTT. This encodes CASSSGTADLATGELFF.

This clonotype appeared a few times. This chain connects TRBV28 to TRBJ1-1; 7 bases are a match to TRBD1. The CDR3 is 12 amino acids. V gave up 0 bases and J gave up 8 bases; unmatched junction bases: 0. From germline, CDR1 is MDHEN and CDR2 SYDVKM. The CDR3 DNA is TGTGCCAGCAGTTTATGGACAGGGGAAGCTTTCTTT. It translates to CASSLWTGEAFF.

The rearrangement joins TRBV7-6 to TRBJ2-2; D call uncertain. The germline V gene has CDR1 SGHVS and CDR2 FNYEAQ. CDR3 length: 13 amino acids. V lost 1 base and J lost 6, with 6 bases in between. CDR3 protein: CASSLELAGELFF. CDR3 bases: TGTGCCAGCAGCTTAGAGTTAGCCGGGGAGCTGTTTTTT.

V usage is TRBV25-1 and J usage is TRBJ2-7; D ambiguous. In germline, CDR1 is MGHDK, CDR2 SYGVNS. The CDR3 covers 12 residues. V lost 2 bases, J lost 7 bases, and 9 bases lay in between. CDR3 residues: CASSELIGEQYF. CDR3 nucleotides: TGTGCCAGCAGTGAACTTATTGGGGAGCAGTACTTC.

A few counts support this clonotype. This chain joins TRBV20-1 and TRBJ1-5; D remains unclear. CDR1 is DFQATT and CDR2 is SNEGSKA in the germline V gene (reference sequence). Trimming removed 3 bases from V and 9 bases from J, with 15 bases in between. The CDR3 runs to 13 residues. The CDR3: CSASTMGGRPQHF. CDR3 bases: TGCAGTGCTAGTACGATGGGAGGAAGGCCCCAGCATTTT.

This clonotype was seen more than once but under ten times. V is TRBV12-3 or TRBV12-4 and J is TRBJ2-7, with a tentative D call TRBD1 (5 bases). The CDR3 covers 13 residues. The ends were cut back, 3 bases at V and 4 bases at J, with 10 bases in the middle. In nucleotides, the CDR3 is TGTGCCAGCAGTTTCGGGCAGGGATACGAGCAGTACTTC. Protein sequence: CASSFGQGYEQYF.